This T cell receptor beta chain was recovered during a study of radiation and T cells in renal cell carcinoma. Findings and caveats of the study: From baseline, blood top tumor clonotypes peaked at 2 weeks post-radiation.

Time point denoted: blood 4 weeks post-SBRT, at nephrectomy. Treatment specified: 15 Gy SBRT to primary tumor, nephrectomy 4 weeks later. Nephrectomy followed 15 Gy stereotactic body radiation by 4 weeks. This renal cell carcinoma was of the clear cell type. The protocol was immunoSEQ multiplex PCR, while the TCRdb copy is restricted to in-frame clones and leaves out a portion. Here the sample spans roughly 45,000 clones, roughly four fifths being singletons. Points on this clone: No antigen is known for it.

Sequencing used blood, obtained from a patient whose treatment included radiotherapy and nephrectomy. The clonotype was recovered from a woman between 70 and 85 years old with renal cell carcinoma.

The CDR3 region is CASSELFGQMLRGYTF. For the CDR3, the DNA is TGCGCCAGCAGTGAGCTCTTCGGTCAGATGTTACGTGGCTACACCTTC. This rearrangement joins TRBV10-1 to TRBJ1-2; unclear D gene. CDR1 and CDR2 (germline): WNHNN, SYGVQD (reference sequence). Trimming shortened V by 2 bases and J by 7 bases, and 20 bases separated the two germline ends. The CDR3 totals 16 residues.